What follows are 20 T cell receptor beta chains derived from one specimen sequenced in a study of Tregs in tolerant kidney transplant recipients. Produced via immunoSEQ multiplex PCR; TCRdb's table is partial and in-frame only. The table has some 64,000 clones, roughly 98% seen once. This specimen was Tregs from blood, taken before the transplant. Source of these receptors: a human donor who received a combined kidney and bone marrow transplant.

This chain connects TRBV6-6 to TRBJ1-4; TRBD1 is a possible D gene (5 bases). The CDR3 length is 14 residues. The germline V gene encodes CDR1 MNHNY and CDR2 SVGAGI (reference sequence). Trimming stripped 2 bases from V and 7 bases from J, with 11 bases between. The CDR3 DNA reads as TGTGCCAGCAGTTACGGGACTCTCCGTGAAAAACTGTTTTTT. Translating gives CASSYGTLREKLFF.

The chain uses TRBV29-1 and TRBJ1-2, with D tentatively TRBD1 (5 bases). With 3 bases removed from V and 8 bases from J, the gap between germline ends came to 19 bases. Germline CDR1 is SQVTM and CDR2 is ANQGSEA. The length of the CDR3 is 14 residues. CDR3 residues: CSVERDGELGGYTF. The CDR3, as DNA: TGCAGCGTTGAGCGGGACGGTGAACTGGGAGGCTACACCTTC.

The rearrangement uses TRBV5-1 and TRBJ2-6, with 8 bases identical to TRBD1. CDR1 is SGHRS, CDR2 YFSETQ, per germline. The CDR3 runs 17 residues. V dropped 2 bases and J dropped 2; count of bases not matched to a gene: 6. CDR3 DNA sequence: TGCGCCAGCAGCTTCGGGACAGGTACTACTGGGGCCAACGTCCTGACTTTC. Amino acid sequence: CASSFGTGTTGANVLTF.

The chain employs TRBV30 and TRBJ2-2; D uncertain. The CDR3 sequence is 12 residues long. Trimming took off 0 bases at V and 7 bases at J, with 6 bases between the two ends. Looked up from germline, CDR1 is GTSNPN and CDR2 is SVGIG (reference sequence). In DNA, the CDR3 is TGTGCCTGGAGTGTACATCGCGGGGAGCTGTTTTTT. As protein: CAWSVHRGELFF.

The J gene is TRBJ1-2, the V gene TRBV7-2; 11 bases fit TRBD1. CDR1 and CDR2 from the germline V gene are SGHTA and FQGNSA. The CDR3 runs 15 residues. Germline trimming cut 1 base from V and 7 bases from J; bases unmatched to any gene: 5. The CDR3 DNA sequence: TGTGCCAGCAGCTTAGGGGGACAGGGGGTTGGTGGCTACACCTTC. Residues: CASSLGGQGVGGYTF.

The rearrangement links TRBV7-8 to TRBJ2-2; TRBD2 is a possible D gene (6 bases). Germline lookup yields CDR1 SGHVS and CDR2 FQNEAQ. The CDR3 runs 13 residues. V lost 10 bases and J 4 bases, leaving 13 bases between the germline ends. CDR3 nucleotide sequence: TGTGCCACCCCCCAGCGGGCCACCGGGGAGCTGTTTTTT. Protein sequence: CATPQRATGELFF. The full variable domain, rest sourced from reference TRBV7-8 and TRBJ2-2, is GAGVSQSPRYKVAKRGQDVALRCDPISGHVSLFWYQQALGQGPEFLTYFQNEAQLDKSGLPSDRFFAERPEGSVSTLKIQRTQQEDSAVYLCATPQRATGELFFGEGSRLTVL.

The V and J genes are TRBV29-1 and TRBJ2-2, with a possible D match to TRBD2 (5 bases). CDR3 length equals 12 residues. The germline CDR1 and CDR2 sequences are SQVTM and ANQGSEA. V shed 7 bases and J shed 6 bases, with 12 bases lying between them. In DNA form, the CDR3 reads TGCAGCGCTGGACTCGGCTCCGGGGAGCTGTTTTTT. This codes for CSAGLGSGELFF.

The chain has TRBV5-4 and TRBJ2-7; TRBD2 aligns across 7 bases. This CDR3 is 15 amino acids long. Germline values: CDR1 SGHNT, CDR2 YYREEE (reference sequence). J lost 2 bases, V lost 0 bases, and 5 bases had no gene match. The CDR3 DNA is TGTGCCAGCAGCTTGGGGGGAGGGACCACCTACGAGCAGTACTTC. Encoded protein: CASSLGGGTTYEQYF.

The chain joins TRBV27 to TRBJ2-3; 10 nucleotides match TRBD2. The CDR3 extends over 19 amino acids. The V segment lost 3 bases and the J segment 4 bases; nucleotides outside the gene matches: 16. Germline CDR1 reads MNHEY; CDR2 reads SMNVEV (reference sequence). This CDR3 reads CASSLRVEASGRIPDTQYF. The CDR3 nucleotides are TGTGCCAGCAGTTTGCGGGTCGAGGCTAGCGGGAGAATTCCAGATACGCAGTATTTT.

The chain carries TRBV19 and TRBJ1-1; D is unclear. The CDR3 consists of 14 residues. V dropped 3 bases and J dropped 0 bases, with 8 bases sitting between them. Germline CDR1 reads LNHDA; CDR2 reads SQIVND (reference sequence). CDR3 nucleotide sequence: TGTGCCAGTAGTATCGCGGCCTTGAACACTGAAGCTTTCTTT. Translating gives CASSIAALNTEAFF.

The rearrangement links TRBV29-1 to TRBJ2-1, with 10 bases fitting TRBD2. CDR1 and CDR2 (germline): SQVTM, ANQGSEA. V dropped 4 bases and J dropped 6; count of bases not matched to a gene: 0. The CDR3 runs 12 residues. Written as DNA, the CDR3 is TGCAGCGTTGGGACTAGCGGCAATGAGCAGTTCTTC. It specifies CSVGTSGNEQFF.

The chain employs TRBV5-1 and TRBJ2-7; D possibly corresponds to TRBD1 (6 bases). The CDR3 extends over 14 amino acids. Germline-derived CDR1 and CDR2 are SGHRS and YFSETQ. Deletions cut 2 bases from V and 0 bases from J, with 9 bases between. This chain's CDR3 is CASSFKTGSYEQYF. In nucleotides, the CDR3 is TGCGCCAGCAGCTTTAAGACAGGCTCCTACGAGCAGTACTTC. Filled out from reference TRBV5-1 and TRBJ2-7, the complete variable domain reads KAGVTQTPRYLIKTRGQQVTLSCSPISGHRSVSWYQQTPGQGLQFLFEYFSETQRNKGNFPGRFSGRQFSNSRSEMNVSTLELGDSALYLCASSFKTGSYEQYFGPGTRLTVT.

The J gene is TRBJ1-3, the V gene TRBV5-5; D ambiguous. The CDR3 consists of 16 residues. Per the germline V gene, CDR1 is SGHKS and CDR2 is YYEKEE (reference sequence). V gave up 5 bases and J gave up 0 bases, with 15 bases separating them. CDR3 bases: TGTGCCAGCAGACCGAGTATCACGATCTCTGGAAACACCATATATTTT. This gives the protein CASRPSITISGNTIYF.

A single count supports this clone. The chain is built from TRBV28 and TRBJ1-2; D is unresolved. The ends were cut back, 3 bases at V and 3 bases at J, with 11 bases in the middle. The CDR3 runs to 14 residues. Germline V gene data show CDR1 as MDHEN and CDR2 as SYDVKM. CDR3 nucleotide sequence: TGTGCCAGCAGTTTCCCCGGGATCGACTATGGCTACACCTTC. Translated, it gives CASSFPGIDYGYTF.

The chain carries TRBV18 and TRBJ2-7, with 11 bases lining up with TRBD2. The CDR3 extends over 16 amino acids. V gave up 1 base and J gave up 1 base; unmatched junction bases: 3. Germline CDR1 and CDR2: KGHSH and LQKENI. CDR3 in DNA: TGTGCCAGCTCACCACGCCTAGCGGGAGGATCCTACGAGCAGTACTTC. This sequence encodes CASSPRLAGGSYEQYF.

The chain employs TRBV10-3 and TRBJ2-1, with 7 nucleotides matching TRBD1. Germline assignment: CDR1 ENHRY and CDR2 SYGVKD. Unmatched junction bases numbered 6, after V lost 11 bases and J lost 8 bases. There are 11 residues in the CDR3. The CDR3 is CASKQGYEQFF. The CDR3 coding sequence is TGTGCCTCAAAACAGGGGTATGAGCAGTTCTTC.

The rearrangement links TRBV4-1 to TRBJ2-7; D is possibly TRBD1 (6 bases). The CDR3 totals 15 residues. V gave up 4 bases and J gave up 3 bases, with 16 bases separating them. Germline loops: CDR1 MGHRA, CDR2 YSYEKL. The CDR3 region is CASSPPPPGDYEQYF. DNA of the CDR3: TGCGCCAGCAGCCCACCCCCTCCAGGGGACTACGAGCAGTACTTC.

The chain recombines TRBV5-1 with TRBJ2-1; D possibly corresponds to TRBD1 (5 bases). This CDR3 region has 14 residues. V was trimmed by 5 bases and J by 4 bases, leaving 13 bases between them. Germline lookup yields CDR1 SGHRS and CDR2 YFSETQ. CDR3 nucleotide sequence: TGCGCCAGCAGGGACATCCGAGGTTACAATGAGCAGTTCTTC. Amino acids: CASRDIRGYNEQFF.

The V call is TRBV7-2, the J call TRBJ1-2; D unclear. V was cut by 1 base and J by 6 bases, with 9 bases left in between. CDR3 length: 13 amino acids. The germline V gene encodes CDR1 SGHTA and CDR2 FQGNSA. CDR3 in amino acids: CASSLETIDGYTF. CDR3 nucleotide sequence: TGTGCCAGCAGCTTAGAAACGATAGATGGCTACACCTTC.

The chain combines TRBV19 with TRBJ1-4, with 9 bases aligning to TRBD1. Germline V gene lookup returns CDR1 LNHDA and CDR2 SQIVND (reference sequence). Trimming at V came to 5 bases and at J to 6 bases, leaving 7 bases not matched to a gene. This CDR3 has 15 amino acids. As DNA, the CDR3 is TGTGCCAGTAGTCTTCAAGGACAGGGGTATGAAAAACTGTTTTTT. It codes for CASSLQGQGYEKLFF.